These 5 T cell receptor beta chains came from one sample sequenced in a study of blood T cell repertoires in COVID-19. This table comes from immunoSEQ multiplex PCR, and its TCRdb copy is limited to in-frame clones, with some not included. Of 200,000 to 300,000 clones listed, under 85% are singletons. Sequencing was performed on peripheral blood. The receptors shown here come from a human donor in a cohort sampled during active COVID-19.

The chain has TRBV6-5 and TRBJ1-1; the D gene is possibly TRBD1 (6 bases). The germline CDR1 and CDR2 sequences are MNHEY and SVGAGI. V was cut by 7 bases and J by 4 bases, with 19 bases left in between. The CDR3 runs to 15 residues. For the CDR3, the DNA is TGTGCCAGCAATTGGGGGGGCAGCCGATTCACTGAAGCTTTCTTT. Translated: CASNWGGSRFTEAFF.

The V call is TRBV2, the J call TRBJ2-5; 7 positions match TRBD1. J was trimmed by 4 bases and V by 6 bases; bases with no gene match: 8. CDR3 length equals 14 residues. CDR1 SNHLY and CDR2 FYNNEI come from the germline V gene. The CDR3 DNA follows: TGTGCCAGCAGAAGAGACAGGGTGGGAGAGACCCAGTACTTC. Translated, it gives CASRRDRVGETQYF.

The V and J genes are TRBV5-1 and TRBJ2-1; perhaps TRBD2 as D (5 bases). V lost 0 bases, J lost 9 bases, and 22 bases lay in between. Germline V CDR1 and CDR2: SGHRS, YFSETQ. This CDR3 is built from 17 residues. CDR3 nucleotides: TGCGCCAGCAGCTTGGTCAGTCTTAGGCTAGCCCAAGGTGAGCAGTTCTTC. Translation: CASSLVSLRLAQGEQFF.

The chain employs TRBV7-3 and TRBJ1-4; possible D gene TRBD1, 5 bases. Trimming shortened V by 6 bases and J by 5 bases, and 16 bases separated the two germline ends. CDR3 length: 15 amino acids. Germline loops: CDR1 SGHTA, CDR2 FQGTGA. The CDR3 DNA follows: TGTGCCAGCAGTCGGGGAGGGACTATGAATGAAAAACTGTTTTTT. This codes for CASSRGGTMNEKLFF.

The chain is built from TRBV30 and TRBJ2-7, with D tentatively TRBD2 (6 bases). The CDR3 covers 11 residues. V gave up 8 bases and J gave up 1 base, with 9 bases separating them. The germline V gene encodes CDR1 GTSNPN and CDR2 SVGIG (reference sequence). This chain's CDR3 is CAVRESYEQYF. In DNA, the CDR3 is TGTGCCGTTCGGGAGTCCTACGAGCAGTACTTC.